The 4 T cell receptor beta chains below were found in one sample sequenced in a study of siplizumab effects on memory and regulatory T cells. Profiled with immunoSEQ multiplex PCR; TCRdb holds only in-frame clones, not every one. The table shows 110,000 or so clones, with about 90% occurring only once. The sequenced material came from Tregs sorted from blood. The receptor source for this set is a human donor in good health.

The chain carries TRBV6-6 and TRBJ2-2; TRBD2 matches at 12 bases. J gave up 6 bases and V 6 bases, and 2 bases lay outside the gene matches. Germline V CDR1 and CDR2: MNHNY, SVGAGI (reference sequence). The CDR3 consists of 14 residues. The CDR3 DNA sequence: TGTGCCAGCAGGACTAGCGGGAGAGCCGGGGAGCTGTTTTTT. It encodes CASRTSGRAGELFF.

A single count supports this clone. DNA of the CDR3: TGCGCCAGCAGCCTTGGACCTCTAAGAGGGCAGTACTTC. It specifies CASSLGPLRGQYF. The chain carries TRBV4-1 and TRBJ2-7; D is unclear. Trimming cost V 4 bases and J 9 bases, with 16 bases left between them. CDR1 and CDR2 from the germline V gene are MGHRA and YSYEKL. CDR3 size: 13 residues.

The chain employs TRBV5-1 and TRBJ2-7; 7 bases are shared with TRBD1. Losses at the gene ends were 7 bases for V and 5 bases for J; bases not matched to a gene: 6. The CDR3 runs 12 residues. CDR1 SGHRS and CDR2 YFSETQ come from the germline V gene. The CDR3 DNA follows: TGCGCCAGCGCCCAGGGGGTCAACGAGCAGTACTTC. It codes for CASAQGVNEQYF.

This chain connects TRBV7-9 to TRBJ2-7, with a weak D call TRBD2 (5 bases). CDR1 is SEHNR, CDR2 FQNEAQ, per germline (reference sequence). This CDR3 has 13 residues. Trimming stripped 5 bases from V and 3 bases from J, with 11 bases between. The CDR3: CASSKTRNYEQYF. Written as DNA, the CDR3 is TGTGCCAGCAGCAAAACTAGAAACTACGAGCAGTACTTC.